The 15 T cell receptor beta chains given below trace back to one sample, sequenced in a study of blood T cell repertoires in COVID-19. Sequenced by immunoSEQ multiplex PCR; TCRdb stores in-frame clones only, minus some. Among around 170,000 clones listed, over 80% were seen once. Sequencing was done on a sample of peripheral blood. The receptors were sampled from a woman aged 55-70 years with acute or convalescent COVID-19.

In DNA, the CDR3 is TGTGCCAGCACCCCCGCTAACTATGGCTACACCTTC. It yields the protein CASTPANYGYTF. The chain combines TRBV9 with TRBJ1-2; no clear D gene. CDR1 is SGDLS, CDR2 YYNGEE, per germline. The CDR3 has 12 amino acids. V lost 6 bases and J lost 0, with 6 bases in between. The entire variable domain, with the rest obtained from reference TRBV9 and TRBJ1-2, is as follows: DSGVTQTPKHLITATGQRVTLRCSPRSGDLSVYWYQQSLDQGLQFLIQYYNGEERAKGNILERFSAQQFPDLHSELNLSSLELGDSALYFCASTPANYGYTFGSGTRLTVV.

The gene calls are TRBV5-1 and TRBJ2-3; D might be TRBD1 (5 bases). Trimming shortened V by 0 bases and J by 0 bases, and 11 bases separated the two germline ends. Germline V gene lookup returns CDR1 SGHRS and CDR2 YFSETQ. The CDR3 sequence is 16 residues long. CDR3 DNA: TGCGCCAGCAGCTTGGTTGACAGTTCTAGCACAGATACGCAGTATTTT. Translating gives CASSLVDSSSTDTQYF.

This clone occurred a few times. The V call is TRBV28, the J call TRBJ1-1, with TRBD1 matching 10 bases. Germline CDR1 is MDHEN and CDR2 is SYDVKM. The junction had 6 bases not matched to a gene; V was cut back by 6 bases and J by 11 bases. The CDR3 consists of 12 residues. The CDR3 region is CASRVGTGVAFF. CDR3 coding DNA: TGTGCCAGCAGGGTCGGGACAGGGGTGGCTTTCTTT. The full variable domain, its missing parts supplied by reference TRBV28 and TRBJ1-1, is DVKVTQSSRYLVKRTGEKVFLECVQDMDHENMFWYRQDPGLGLRLIYFSYDVKMKEKGDIPEGYSVSREKKERFSLILESASTNQTSMYLCASRVGTGVAFFGQGTRLTVV.

V usage is TRBV5-6 and J usage is TRBJ1-5; no firm D call. Germline CDR1 SGHDT, CDR2 YYEEEE. This CDR3 is 14 amino acids long. V was cut by 6 bases and J by 2 bases, with 12 bases left in between. The CDR3 DNA follows: TGTGCCAGCACCCTCCGAGGGCGCAATCAGCCCCAGCATTTT. Residues: CASTLRGRNQPQHF.

The rearrangement links TRBV29-1 to TRBJ1-3; D call uncertain. Germline CDR1 and CDR2: SQVTM and ANQGSEA. This CDR3 spans 14 amino acids. The V gene lost 1 base and the J gene lost 0 bases, with 7 bases spanning the gap. CDR3 in amino acids: CSVEGGSSGNTIYF. In DNA, the CDR3 is TGCAGCGTTGAAGGCGGGAGCTCTGGAAACACCATATATTTT.

The chain joins TRBV27 to TRBJ1-1; TRBD1 might be the D (6 bases). V lost 6 bases to trimming and J lost 3 bases, with 17 bases between them. Germline CDR1 MNHEY, CDR2 SMNVEV (reference sequence). The CDR3 is made up of 15 amino acids. This CDR3 reads CASSLEGGAHTEAFF. The CDR3 DNA reads as TGTGCCAGCAGCCTAGAGGGGGGGGCGCACACTGAAGCTTTCTTT.

V and J are TRBV15 and TRBJ2-1; 7 nucleotides line up with TRBD2. Germline CDR1 is LNHNV and CDR2 is YYDKDF (reference sequence). The CDR3 contains 13 residues. Trimming cost V 6 bases and J 8 bases; bases outside gene matches: 7. CDR3 DNA: TGTGCCACCAGACAGCGGGGTGTCTATGAGCAGTTCTTC. It translates to CATRQRGVYEQFF.

This sequence joins TRBV28 and TRBJ2-3; possible D gene TRBD2, 6 bases. Trimming took off 6 bases at V and 1 base at J, with 17 bases between the two ends. The germline V gene encodes CDR1 MDHEN and CDR2 SYDVKM. The CDR3 loop spans 16 amino acids. This CDR3 reads CASSSAGGAGTDTQYF. The CDR3 DNA is TGTGCCAGCAGCTCCGCCGGGGGAGCTGGCACAGATACGCAGTATTTT. Full variable domain (outside the CDR3, taken from reference TRBV28 and TRBJ2-3): DVKVTQSSRYLVKRTGEKVFLECVQDMDHENMFWYRQDPGLGLRLIYFSYDVKMKEKGDIPEGYSVSREKKERFSLILESASTNQTSMYLCASSSAGGAGTDTQYFGPGTRLTVL.

This clone has only one observation. V is TRBV27 and J is TRBJ2-1; 7 bases line up with TRBD1. Germline V gene lookup returns CDR1 MNHEY and CDR2 SMNVEV (reference sequence). J was trimmed by 1 base and V by 0 bases; bases with no gene match: 9. There are 18 residues in the CDR3. The CDR3 spells CASSLSGTDLGSYNEQFF. Here the CDR3 DNA reads TGTGCCAGCAGTTTATCAGGGACAGACCTCGGATCCTACAATGAGCAGTTCTTC.

This chain connects TRBV7-2 to TRBJ2-5, with 12 positions matching TRBD2. This CDR3 spans 16 amino acids. V lost 3 bases to trimming and J lost 5 bases; unmatched junction nucleotides: 7. Germline V gives CDR1 SGHTA, CDR2 FQGNSA. The CDR3 nucleotides read TGTGCCAGCAGCTTTCTAGCGGGGGGGTCTTTGGAGACCCAGTACTTC. Translated, it gives CASSFLAGGSLETQYF.

V and J are TRBV2 and TRBJ1-1; TRBD1 agrees at 9 bases. The J segment lost 11 bases and the V segment lost 4 bases, leaving 8 bases of the junction unmatched. Germline CDR1 reads SNHLY; CDR2 reads FYNNEI. The CDR3 is 13 amino acids. CDR3 residues: CASSGLQGATAFF. The CDR3 region has the DNA TGTGCCAGCAGTGGCTTACAGGGGGCGACGGCTTTCTTT.

V gene TRBV7-2 combines with J gene TRBJ1-6, with D unclear. This CDR3 comprises 15 residues. V was trimmed by 5 bases and J by 7 bases, leaving 15 bases between them. Germline CDR1 is SGHTA and CDR2 is FQGNSA. The CDR3 sequence is CASSPLGLTNSPLHF. The CDR3 region has the DNA TGTGCCAGCAGCCCTCTAGGACTTACAAATTCACCCCTCCACTTT. The entire variable domain, with the rest obtained from reference TRBV7-2 and TRBJ1-6, is as follows: GAGVSQSPSNKVTEKGKDVELRCDPISGHTALYWYRQSLGQGLEFLIYFQGNSAPDKSGLPSDRFSAERTGGSVSTLTIQRTQQEDSAVYLCASSPLGLTNSPLHFGNGTRLTVT.

The CDR3 DNA follows: TGTGCCAGCAGCTTTCGCGACAGGGCCACTGAAGCTTTCTTT. This translates into CASSFRDRATEAFF. The V gene is TRBV5-4, the J gene TRBJ1-1; 7 nucleotides match TRBD1. CDR1 SGHNT and CDR2 YYREEE come from the germline V gene (reference sequence). The V and J ends lost 2 bases and 4 bases, in that order; junction bases with no gene match: 5. The CDR3 is 14 residues long.

The rearrangement joins TRBV25-1 to TRBJ2-7, with D hard to call. The CDR3 runs to 12 residues. CDR1 MGHDK and CDR2 SYGVNS come from the germline V gene. Trimming removed 4 bases from V and 3 bases from J, with 7 bases in between. The chain's CDR3 is CASSGNIYEQYF. The CDR3 region has the DNA TGTGCCAGCAGTGGTAATATCTACGAGCAGTACTTC.

J is TRBJ2-3 and V is TRBV5-8; tentative D call: TRBD1 (5 bases). V was shortened by 2 bases and J by 11 bases, with 12 bases between the two germline ends. This CDR3 is 12 amino acids long. Germline assignment: CDR1 SGHTS and CDR2 YDEGEE. CDR3 in DNA: TGTGCCAGCAGCTTTGGCAGCCAGGGGCAGTATTTT. This codes for CASSFGSQGQYF.